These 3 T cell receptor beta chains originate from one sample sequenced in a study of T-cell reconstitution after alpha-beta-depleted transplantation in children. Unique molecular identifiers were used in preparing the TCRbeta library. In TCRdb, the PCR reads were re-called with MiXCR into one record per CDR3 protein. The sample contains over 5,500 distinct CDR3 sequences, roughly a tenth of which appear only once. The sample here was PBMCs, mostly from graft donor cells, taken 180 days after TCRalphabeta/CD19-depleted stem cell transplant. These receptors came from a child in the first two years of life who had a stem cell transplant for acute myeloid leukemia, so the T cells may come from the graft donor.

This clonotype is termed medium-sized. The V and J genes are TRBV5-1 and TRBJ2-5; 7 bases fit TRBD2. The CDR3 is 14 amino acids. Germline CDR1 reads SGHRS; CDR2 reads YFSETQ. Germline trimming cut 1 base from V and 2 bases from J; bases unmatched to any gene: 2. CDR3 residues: CASSLQRGQETQYF. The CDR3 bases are TGCGCCAGCAGCTTGCAGCGGGGACAAGAGACCCAGTACTTC. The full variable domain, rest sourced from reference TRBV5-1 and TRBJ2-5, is KAGVTQTPRYLIKTRGQQVTLSCSPISGHRSVSWYQQTPGQGLQFLFEYFSETQRNKGNFPGRFSGRQFSNSRSEMNVSTLELGDSALYLCASSLQRGQETQYFGPGTRLLVL.

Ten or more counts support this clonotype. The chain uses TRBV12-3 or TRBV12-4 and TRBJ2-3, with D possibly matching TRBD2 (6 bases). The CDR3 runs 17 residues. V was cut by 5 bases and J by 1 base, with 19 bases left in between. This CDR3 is CASSPGGWAGRTDTQYF. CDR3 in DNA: TGTGCCAGCAGTCCCGGGGGTTGGGCGGGCCGCACAGATACGCAGTATTTT.

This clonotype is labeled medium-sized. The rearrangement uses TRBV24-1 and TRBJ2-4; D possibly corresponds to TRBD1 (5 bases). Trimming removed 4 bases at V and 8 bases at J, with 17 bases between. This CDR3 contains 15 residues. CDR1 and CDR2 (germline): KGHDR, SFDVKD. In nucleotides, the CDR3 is TGTGCCACCAGTGAAAATGGGCAGGGTCGGGACATTCAGTACTTC. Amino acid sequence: CATSENGQGRDIQYF.